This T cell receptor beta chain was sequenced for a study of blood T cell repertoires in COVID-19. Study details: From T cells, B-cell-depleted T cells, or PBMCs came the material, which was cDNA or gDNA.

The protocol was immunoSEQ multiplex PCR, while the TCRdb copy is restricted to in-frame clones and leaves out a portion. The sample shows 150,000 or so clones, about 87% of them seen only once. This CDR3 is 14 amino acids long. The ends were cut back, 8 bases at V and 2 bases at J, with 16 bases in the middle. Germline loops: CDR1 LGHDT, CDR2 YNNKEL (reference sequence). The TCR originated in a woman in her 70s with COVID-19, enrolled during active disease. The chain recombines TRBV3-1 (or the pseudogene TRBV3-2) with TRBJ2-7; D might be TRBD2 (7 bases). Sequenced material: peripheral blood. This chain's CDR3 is CASSRGADAYEQYF. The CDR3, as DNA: TGTGCCAGCTCCCGGGGGGCCGACGCCTACGAGCAGTACTTC.